Below, 14 T cell receptor beta chains from the same sample are listed, as sequenced in a study of T cell responses to AZD1222 COVID-19 vaccine. Here immunoSEQ multiplex PCR was the method, and the copy in TCRdb shows in-frame clones only, minus some. Here the sample spans about 200,000 clones, about 94% being singletons. Material: peripheral blood, obtained 28 days after the second AZD1222 dose. All receptors derive from an adult who received the AZD1222 COVID-19 vaccine.

The CDR3 sequence is CASSLTLDRAMNTEAFF. The CDR3 DNA reads as TGTGCCAGCAGCTTAACCTTGGACAGGGCCATGAACACTGAAGCTTTCTTT. The chain recombines TRBV13 with TRBJ1-1; 8 bases are shared with TRBD1. Germline V lookup: CDR1 PRHDT, CDR2 FYEKMQ (reference sequence). This CDR3 is built from 17 residues. The V gene end was trimmed by 2 bases and the J gene end by 0 bases; junction bases not matched to a gene: 8.

The V gene is TRBV7-9, the J gene TRBJ1-1, with D perhaps matching TRBD1 (6 bases). This CDR3 region has 14 residues. Germline V lookup: CDR1 SEHNR, CDR2 FQNEAQ (reference sequence). Trimming removed 3 bases from V and 0 bases from J, with 8 bases in between. In DNA form, the CDR3 reads TGTGCCAGCAGCTTCGGACAGATGAACACTGAAGCTTTCTTT. Its translation: CASSFGQMNTEAFF.

The chain carries TRBV2 and TRBJ2-1; tentatively, D is TRBD2 (6 bases). Germline CDR1 SNHLY, CDR2 FYNNEI. The ends were cut back, 10 bases at V and 0 bases at J, with 16 bases in the middle. This CDR3 has 15 amino acids. DNA of the CDR3: TGTGCCATTCCGGCTGGGACTGGCTCCTACAATGAGCAGTTCTTC. It is translated as CAIPAGTGSYNEQFF.

The CDR3: CASSNQGTYGYTF. CDR3 bases: TGTGCCAGCAGTAACCAGGGGACCTATGGCTACACCTTC. The gene calls are TRBV6-5 and TRBJ1-2, with a tentative D call TRBD1 (6 bases). The CDR3 runs to 13 residues. Germline CDR1 and CDR2: MNHEY and SVGAGI. Trimming shortened V by 5 bases and J by 4 bases, and 11 bases separated the two germline ends.

The chain couples TRBV3-1 (or the pseudogene TRBV3-2) to TRBJ1-2; the D gene is possibly TRBD1 (6 bases). V shed 3 bases and J shed 1 base, with 15 bases lying between them. The CDR3 length is 16 residues. Germline-derived CDR1 and CDR2 are LGHDT and YNNKEL (reference sequence). The CDR3 spells CASSHRQVLNNYGYTF. The CDR3 nucleotides are TGTGCCAGCAGCCATCGACAGGTTCTAAATAACTATGGCTACACCTTC.

This chain links TRBV24-1 with TRBJ1-2; perhaps TRBD1 as D (5 bases). Between the trimmed V and J ends, which lost 4 bases and 4 bases, there was a span of 12 bases. Germline CDR1 reads KGHDR; CDR2 reads SFDVKD. CDR3 length: 14 amino acids. For the CDR3, the DNA is TGTGCCACCAGTGACACCAACACAGGCTATGGCTACACCTTC. This codes for CATSDTNTGYGYTF.

The V gene is TRBV4-2, the J gene TRBJ2-3; 10 bases are shared with TRBD2. J was trimmed by 4 bases and V by 0 bases; bases with no gene match: 4. Germline V gene data show CDR1 as LGHNA and CDR2 as YNFKEQ. The CDR3 spans 16 residues. CDR3 loop: CASSQDQRGGPDTQYF. The CDR3 DNA is TGTGCCAGCAGCCAAGATCAGCGGGGGGGCCCAGATACGCAGTATTTT.

The chain combines TRBV3-1 (or the pseudogene TRBV3-2) with TRBJ1-2, with D possibly being TRBD1 (5 bases). V was pared by 1 base and J by 7 bases, with 13 bases between. The CDR3 totals 14 residues. The germline V gene has CDR1 LGHDT and CDR2 YNNKEL (reference sequence). The chain's CDR3 is CASSQGWQGGGYTF. CDR3 DNA: TGTGCCAGCAGCCAAGGGTGGCAGGGTGGTGGCTACACCTTC.

This rearrangement joins TRBV5-1 to TRBJ2-1; maybe TRBD1 (5 bases). With 4 bases removed from V and 7 bases from J, the gap between germline ends came to 18 bases. CDR3 length: 15 amino acids. In germline, CDR1 is SGHRS, CDR2 YFSETQ. CDR3 bases: TGCGCCAGCAGCCACAGGTGGCCAGCCCAAAATGAGCAGTTCTTC. Protein sequence: CASSHRWPAQNEQFF.

Points on this clone: One end of the junction varies from germline; a read error may be responsible. The chain links TRBV19 to TRBJ2-3; TRBD2 matches 9 bases. Germline-derived CDR1 and CDR2 are LNHDA and SQIVND (reference sequence). This CDR3 is built from 14 residues. The CDR3 nucleotides are TGTGCCAGTACCCGCGGGACTAGCACGGATACGCAGTATTTT. Its protein is CASTRGTSTDTQYF. The whole variable domain, remainder taken from reference TRBV19 and TRBJ2-3, is DGGITQSPKYLFRKEGQNVTLSCEQNLNHDAMYWYRQDPGQGLRLIYYSQIVNDFQKGDIAEGYSVSREKKESFPLTVTSAQKNPTAFYLCASTRGTSTDTQYFGPGTRLTVL.

V and J are TRBV5-1 and TRBJ1-3; 7 bases are a match to TRBD1. V trimming: 4 bases; J trimming: 0 bases; junction bases outside the gene matches: 10. The CDR3 is 17 residues long. The germline gives CDR1 SGHRS, CDR2 YFSETQ. In DNA form, the CDR3 reads TGCGCCAGCAGCGCAGGGACAGCCCAATACTCTGGAAACACCATATATTTT. As protein: CASSAGTAQYSGNTIYF.

This clone was recorded once. V usage is TRBV2 and J usage is TRBJ1-6; D remains ambiguous. Germline V gene sequence: CDR1 SNHLY, CDR2 FYNNEI. This CDR3 has 15 residues. V lost 4 bases and J 9 bases, leaving 16 bases between the germline ends. The CDR3 region is CASSGEVAIGSPLHF. For the CDR3, the DNA is TGTGCCAGCAGTGGAGAAGTTGCGATCGGTTCACCCCTCCACTTT.

The chain joins TRBV30 to TRBJ1-5; 9 positions match TRBD1. After removal of 2 bases from V and 0 bases from J, the junction contained 8 bases not matched to a gene. CDR3 length equals 17 residues. Germline V CDR1 and CDR2: GTSNPN, SVGIG (reference sequence). The CDR3 protein is CAWSYADRGGSNQPQHF. As DNA, the CDR3 is TGTGCCTGGAGTTACGCCGACAGGGGGGGTAGCAATCAGCCCCAGCATTTT.

The chain couples TRBV19 to TRBJ1-2, with 7 bases matching TRBD1. In germline, CDR1 is LNHDA, CDR2 SQIVND (reference sequence). V dropped 5 bases and J dropped 3; count of bases not matched to a gene: 6. This CDR3 comprises 14 residues. The CDR3 sequence: CASSSGTAHYGYTF. CDR3 sequence (DNA): TGTGCCAGTAGTTCCGGGACAGCTCACTATGGCTACACCTTC.